This TCR beta chain was sequenced during a study of CD4 T cells in relation to SARS-CoV-2 and coronaviruses. At the level of the study: The restricting HLA molecule for shared crossreactive spike epitopes was mapped.

Libraries were prepared by immunoSEQ multiplex PCR; TCRdb keeps only in-frame clonotypes and omits some of them. The table records 65,000 or so clones, around 93% of them present only once. CD4+ T cells from unexposed donors were obtained before the COVID-19 pandemic (2011-2018). This CDR3 is built from 16 residues. Trimming removed 1 base at V and 1 base at J, with 11 bases between. CDR1 MGHRA and CDR2 YSYEKL come from the germline V gene. This TCR derives from a human donor in good health. V is TRBV4-1 and J is TRBJ1-3, with D possibly TRBD1 on 6 matching bases. Sequencing used naive CD4+ T cells from PBMCs. The subset denotes: naive CD4+ T cells isolated by negative enrichment. CDR3 coding DNA: TGCGCCAGCAGCCAAGTAGGGGGGGGATCTGGAAACACCATATATTTT. As protein: CASSQVGGGSGNTIYF.